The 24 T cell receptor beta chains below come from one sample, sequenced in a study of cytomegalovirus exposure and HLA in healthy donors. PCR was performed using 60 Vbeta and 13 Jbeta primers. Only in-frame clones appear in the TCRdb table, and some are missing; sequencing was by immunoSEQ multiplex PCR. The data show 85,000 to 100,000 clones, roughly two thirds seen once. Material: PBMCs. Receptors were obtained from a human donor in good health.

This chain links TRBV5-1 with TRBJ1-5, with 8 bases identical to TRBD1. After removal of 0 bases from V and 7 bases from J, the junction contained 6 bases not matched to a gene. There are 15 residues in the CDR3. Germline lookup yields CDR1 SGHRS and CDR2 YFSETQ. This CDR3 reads CASSLDAGGGQPQHF. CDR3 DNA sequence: TGCGCCAGCAGCTTGGATGCAGGGGGCGGACAGCCCCAGCATTTT.

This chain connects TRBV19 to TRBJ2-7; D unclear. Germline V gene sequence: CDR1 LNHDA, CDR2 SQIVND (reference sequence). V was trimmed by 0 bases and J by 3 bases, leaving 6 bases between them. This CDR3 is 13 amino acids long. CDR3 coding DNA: TGTGCCAGTAGTATAGATTCAGGCTACGAGCAGTACTTC. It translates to CASSIDSGYEQYF.

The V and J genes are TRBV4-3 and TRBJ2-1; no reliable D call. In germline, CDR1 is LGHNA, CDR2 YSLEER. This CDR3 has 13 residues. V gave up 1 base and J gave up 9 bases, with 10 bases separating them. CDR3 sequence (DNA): TGCGCCAGCAGCCAAGTAAAGCCGGGTGAGCAGTTCTTC. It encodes CASSQVKPGEQFF.

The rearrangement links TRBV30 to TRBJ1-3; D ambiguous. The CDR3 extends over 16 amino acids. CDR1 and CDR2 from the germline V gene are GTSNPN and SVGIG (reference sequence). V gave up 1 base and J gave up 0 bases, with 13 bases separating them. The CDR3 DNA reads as TGTGCCTGGAGTGACGGGAGCCCCATCTCTGGAAACACCATATATTTT. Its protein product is CAWSDGSPISGNTIYF. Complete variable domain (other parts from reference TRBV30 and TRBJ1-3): SQTIHQWPATLVQPVGSPLSLECTVEGTSNPNLYWYRQAAGRGLQLLFYSVGIGQISSEVPQNLSASRPQDRQFILSSKKLLLSDSGFYLCAWSDGSPISGNTIYFGEGSWLTVV.

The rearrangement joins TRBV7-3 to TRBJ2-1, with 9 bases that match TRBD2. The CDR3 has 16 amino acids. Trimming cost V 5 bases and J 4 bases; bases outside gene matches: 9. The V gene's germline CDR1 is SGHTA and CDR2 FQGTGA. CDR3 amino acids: CASSLVAGVPYNEQFF. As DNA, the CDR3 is TGTGCCAGCAGCCTAGTAGCGGGGGTCCCATACAATGAGCAGTTCTTC.

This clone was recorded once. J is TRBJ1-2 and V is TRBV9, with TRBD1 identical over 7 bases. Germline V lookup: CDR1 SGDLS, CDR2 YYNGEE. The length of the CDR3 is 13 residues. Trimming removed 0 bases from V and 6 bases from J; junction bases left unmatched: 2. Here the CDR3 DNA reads TGTGCCAGCAGCGTAGCTACAGGGGATGGCTACACCTTC. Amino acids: CASSVATGDGYTF.

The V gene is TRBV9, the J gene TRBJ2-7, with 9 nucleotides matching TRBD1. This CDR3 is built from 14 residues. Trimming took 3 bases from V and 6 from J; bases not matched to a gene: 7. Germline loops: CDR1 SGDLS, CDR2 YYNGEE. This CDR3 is CASSAGDRVSEQYF. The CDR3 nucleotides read TGTGCCAGCAGCGCCGGGGACAGGGTCTCCGAGCAGTACTTC.

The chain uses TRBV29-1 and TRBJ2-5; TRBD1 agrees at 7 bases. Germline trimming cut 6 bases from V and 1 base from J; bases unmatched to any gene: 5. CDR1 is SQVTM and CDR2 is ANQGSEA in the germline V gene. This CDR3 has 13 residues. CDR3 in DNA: TGCAGCGTCGAACGGGACAGCCAAGAGACCCAGTACTTC. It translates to CSVERDSQETQYF.

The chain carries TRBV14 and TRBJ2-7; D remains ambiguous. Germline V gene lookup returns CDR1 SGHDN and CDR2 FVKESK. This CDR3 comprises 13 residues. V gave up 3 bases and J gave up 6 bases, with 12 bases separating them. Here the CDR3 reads CASSQGRRSEQYF. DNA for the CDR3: TGTGCCAGCAGCCAGGGCCGCCGGTCCGAGCAGTACTTC.

DNA of the CDR3: TGCGCCAGCAGCCCTAGATGGGGGGGGAATGAAAAACTGTTTTTT. Amino acids: CASSPRWGGNEKLFF. The V gene is TRBV4-3, the J gene TRBJ1-4; the D gene is possibly TRBD1 (5 bases). CDR1 and CDR2 (germline): LGHNA, YSLEER. CDR3 length: 15 amino acids. The V end lost 4 bases, the J end lost 5 bases, and 14 bases lay between the germline ends.

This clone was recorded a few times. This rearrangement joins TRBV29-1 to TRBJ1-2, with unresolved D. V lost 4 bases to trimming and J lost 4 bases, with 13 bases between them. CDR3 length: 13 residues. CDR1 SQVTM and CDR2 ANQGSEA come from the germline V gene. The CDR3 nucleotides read TGCAGCGTTGTCCCCGGTCCAGGCTATGGCTACACCTTC. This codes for CSVVPGPGYGYTF.

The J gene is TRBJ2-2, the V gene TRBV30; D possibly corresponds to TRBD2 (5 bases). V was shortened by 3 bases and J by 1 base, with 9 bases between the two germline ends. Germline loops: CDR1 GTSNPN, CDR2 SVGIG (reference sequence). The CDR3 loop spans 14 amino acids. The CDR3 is CAWRIRGNTGELFF. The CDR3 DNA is TGTGCCTGGAGAATTCGGGGGAACACCGGGGAGCTGTTTTTT. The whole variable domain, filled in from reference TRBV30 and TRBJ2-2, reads SQTIHQWPATLVQPVGSPLSLECTVEGTSNPNLYWYRQAAGRGLQLLFYSVGIGQISSEVPQNLSASRPQDRQFILSSKKLLLSDSGFYLCAWRIRGNTGELFFGEGSRLTVL.

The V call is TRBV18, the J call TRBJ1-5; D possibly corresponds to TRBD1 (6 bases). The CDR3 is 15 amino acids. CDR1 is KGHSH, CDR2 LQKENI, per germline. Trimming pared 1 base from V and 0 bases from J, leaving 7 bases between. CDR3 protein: CASSPQDSSNQPQHF. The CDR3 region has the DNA TGTGCCAGCTCACCACAGGACAGTAGCAATCAGCCCCAGCATTTT. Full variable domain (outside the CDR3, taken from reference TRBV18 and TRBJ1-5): NAGVMQNPRHLVRRRGQEARLRCSPMKGHSHVYWYRQLPEEGLKFMVYLQKENIIDESGMPKERFSAEFPKEGPSILRIQQVVRGDSAAYFCASSPQDSSNQPQHFGDGTRLSIL.

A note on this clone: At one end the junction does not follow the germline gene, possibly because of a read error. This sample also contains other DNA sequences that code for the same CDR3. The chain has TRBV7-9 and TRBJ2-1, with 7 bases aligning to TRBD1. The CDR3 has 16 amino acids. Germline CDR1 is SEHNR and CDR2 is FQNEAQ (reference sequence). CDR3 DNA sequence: TGTGCTAGCAGCATACGGGACAGAAGCTCCTACAATGAGCAGTTCTTC. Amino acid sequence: CASSIRDRSSYNEQFF.

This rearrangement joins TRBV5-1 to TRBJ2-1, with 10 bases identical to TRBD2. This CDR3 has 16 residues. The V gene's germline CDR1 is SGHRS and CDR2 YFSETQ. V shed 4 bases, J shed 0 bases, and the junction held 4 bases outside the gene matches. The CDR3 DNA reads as TGCGCCAGCAGCGTAGCGGGGGGCCCCTCCTACAATGAGCAGTTCTTC. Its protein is CASSVAGGPSYNEQFF.

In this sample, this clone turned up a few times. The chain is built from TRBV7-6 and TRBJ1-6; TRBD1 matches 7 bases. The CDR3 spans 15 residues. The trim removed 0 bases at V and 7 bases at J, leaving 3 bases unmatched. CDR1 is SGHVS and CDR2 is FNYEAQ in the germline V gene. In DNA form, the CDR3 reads TGTGCCAGCAGCTTAGCACCGGGACAGAATTCACCCCTCCACTTT. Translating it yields CASSLAPGQNSPLHF.

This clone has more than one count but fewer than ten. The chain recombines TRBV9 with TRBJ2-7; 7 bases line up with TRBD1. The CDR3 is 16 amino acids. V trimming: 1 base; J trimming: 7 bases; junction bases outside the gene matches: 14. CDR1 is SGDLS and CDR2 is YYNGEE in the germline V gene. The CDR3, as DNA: TGTGCCAGCAGCGTAAACAGGGGTCTAGTACGTGAGGAGCAGTACTTC. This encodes CASSVNRGLVREEQYF.

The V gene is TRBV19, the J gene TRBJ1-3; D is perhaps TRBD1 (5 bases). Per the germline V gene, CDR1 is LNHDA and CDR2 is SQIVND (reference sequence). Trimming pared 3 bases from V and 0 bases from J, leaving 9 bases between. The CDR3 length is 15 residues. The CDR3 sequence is CASSMGPDSGNTIYF. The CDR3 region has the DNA TGTGCCAGTAGTATGGGGCCAGACTCTGGAAACACCATATATTTT.

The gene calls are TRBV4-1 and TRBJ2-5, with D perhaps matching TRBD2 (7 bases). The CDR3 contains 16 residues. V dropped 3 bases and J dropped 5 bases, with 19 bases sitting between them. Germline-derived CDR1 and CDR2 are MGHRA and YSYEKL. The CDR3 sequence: CASSHPGSGGGETQYF. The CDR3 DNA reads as TGCGCCAGCAGCCATCCGGGCTCGGGGGGCGGTGAGACCCAGTACTTC.

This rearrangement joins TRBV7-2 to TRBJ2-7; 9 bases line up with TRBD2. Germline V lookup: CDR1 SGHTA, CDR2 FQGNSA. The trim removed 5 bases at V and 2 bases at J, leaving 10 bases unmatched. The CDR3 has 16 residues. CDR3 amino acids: CASSPQAGGTTYEQYF. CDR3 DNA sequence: TGTGCCAGCAGCCCTCAAGCGGGGGGTACTACCTACGAGCAGTACTTC.

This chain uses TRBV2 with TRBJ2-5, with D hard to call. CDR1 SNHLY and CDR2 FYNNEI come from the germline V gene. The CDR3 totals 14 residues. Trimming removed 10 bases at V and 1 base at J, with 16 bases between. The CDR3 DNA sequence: TGTGCCACCTCTTATGTGAGGCTCCAAGAGACCCAGTACTTC. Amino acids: CATSYVRLQETQYF.

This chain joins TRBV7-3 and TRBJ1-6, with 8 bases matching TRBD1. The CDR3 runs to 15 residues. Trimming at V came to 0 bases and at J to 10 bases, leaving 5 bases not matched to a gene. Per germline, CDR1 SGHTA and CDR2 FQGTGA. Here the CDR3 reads CASSLTDRVESPLHF. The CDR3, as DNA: TGTGCCAGCAGCTTAACGGACAGGGTGGAGTCACCCCTCCACTTT.

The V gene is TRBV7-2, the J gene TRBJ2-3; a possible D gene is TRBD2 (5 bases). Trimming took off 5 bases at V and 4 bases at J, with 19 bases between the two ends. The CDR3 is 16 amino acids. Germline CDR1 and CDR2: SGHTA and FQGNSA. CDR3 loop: CASSQRWTPPADTQYF. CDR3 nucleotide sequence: TGTGCCAGCAGCCAGCGGTGGACTCCACCCGCAGATACGCAGTATTTT.

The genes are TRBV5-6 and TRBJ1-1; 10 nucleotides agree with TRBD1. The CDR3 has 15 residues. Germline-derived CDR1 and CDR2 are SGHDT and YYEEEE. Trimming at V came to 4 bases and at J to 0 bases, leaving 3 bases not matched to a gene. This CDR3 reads CASSGDRGLNTEAFF. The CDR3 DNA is TGTGCCAGCAGCGGGGACAGGGGTTTGAACACTGAAGCTTTCTTT.